The 5 T cell receptor beta chains reported below all come from one sample, sequenced in a study of CD4 T cells in relation to SARS-CoV-2 and coronaviruses. The repertoire was sequenced with immunoSEQ multiplex PCR; TCRdb's copy has only in-frame clones and lacks some. The table has tens of thousands of clones, 60% to 85% seen once. No antigen has been identified for these receptors. Input material: memory CD4+ T cells from PBMCs, cultured in vitro. Receptors originate from an adult with COVID-19.

The V call is TRBV4-1, the J call TRBJ1-1; maybe TRBD1 (5 bases). The CDR3 runs 16 residues. Per germline, CDR1 MGHRA and CDR2 YSYEKL. Trimming stripped 0 bases from V and 3 bases from J, with 14 bases between. The CDR3 DNA is TGCGCCAGCAGCCAAGAGGTGACAGAAACTCACACTGAAGCTTTCTTT. Encoded protein: CASSQEVTETHTEAFF.

This rearrangement joins TRBV7-9 to TRBJ1-5; D remains unclear. V was pared by 6 bases and J by 0 bases, with 21 bases between. The germline CDR1 and CDR2 sequences are SEHNR and FQNEAQ (reference sequence). CDR3 length: 18 amino acids. The CDR3 DNA follows: TGTGCCAGCAGTCATAGGTGGCCAGATTTATATAGCAATCAGCCCCAGCATTTT. Its protein product is CASSHRWPDLYSNQPQHF.

The DNA for the CDR3 is TGTGCCAGCAGTGACTCGGCCACCGGGGAGCTGTTTTTT. Amino acid sequence: CASSDSATGELFF. This chain uses TRBV6-4 with TRBJ2-2; D remains ambiguous. The V and J ends lost 0 bases and 4 bases respectively, with 3 bases between them. Germline CDR1 and CDR2: MRHNA and SNTAGT. The CDR3 is 13 residues long.

V and J are TRBV15 and TRBJ2-6; possible D gene TRBD1, 6 bases. Germline CDR1 LNHNV, CDR2 YYDKDF (reference sequence). V was trimmed by 5 bases and J by 2 bases, leaving 19 bases between them. The CDR3 runs 18 residues. The CDR3 DNA reads as TGTGCCACCAGCGGCGCGGACAGTTATGGAGCTGGGGCCAACGTCCTGACTTTC. It encodes CATSGADSYGAGANVLTF. The whole variable domain, remainder taken from reference TRBV15 and TRBJ2-6, is DAMVIQNPRYQVTQFGKPVTLSCSQTLNHNVMYWYQQKSSQAPKLLFHYYDKDFNNEADTPDNFQSRRPNTSFCFLDIRSPGLGDTAMYLCATSGADSYGAGANVLTFGAGSRLTVL.

V gene TRBV20-1 combines with J gene TRBJ2-5; D remains unclear. The V gene's germline CDR1 is DFQATT and CDR2 SNEGSKA (reference sequence). The CDR3 has 11 amino acids. V was pared by 6 bases and J by 5 bases, with 10 bases between. DNA of the CDR3: TGCAGTGCGACCGCGAGCGAGACCCAGTACTTC. Translated, it gives CSATASETQYF.